This record looks at one T cell receptor beta chain sequence and its context. The source of the sample is a study of blood T cells in healthy people across ages. In the study overall: The template switching approach captured approximately one barcoded beta molecule for every two T cells.

Primed by a sample-barcoded 5' primer and a J-beta primer mix, a second PCR proceeded for about 6 to 11 cycles. Each cDNA was tagged by a template-switch adaptor containing 12 random nucleotides. TCRdb ran MiXCR on the 5' RACE reads and lists one entry per CDR3 protein. The sample holds around 790,000 distinct CDR3 sequences, more than 40% seen once. Sample: blood. The TCR was taken from a man in his fifties or sixties in good health.

The CDR3, as DNA: TGCGCCAGCAGCTGGACTAGCGGGGGAAACTACAATGAGCAGTTCTTC. This translates into CASSWTSGGNYNEQFF. The V gene is TRBV5-1, the J gene TRBJ2-1; the match to TRBD2 covers 13 bases. CDR1 and CDR2 (germline): SGHRS, YFSETQ. With V trimmed by 3 bases and J by 3 bases, 3 bases remained unmatched. The CDR3 loop spans 16 amino acids.